The rows below give T cell receptor beta chains drawn from one sample of a study of early T cells in non-severe SARS-CoV-2 infection. TCRdb fed the 5' RACE reads into MiXCR, producing one record per CDR3 protein. The data contain 75,000 to 80,000 distinct CDR3 sequences, roughly 9.4% of them seen just once; the ten biggest clones take up 4.8%. The sequencing input was whole blood. These receptors were taken from an adult who was a healthcare worker with PCR-confirmed SARS-CoV-2 infection or an uninfected control (not recorded which). Each CDR3 is given with its conserved first and last residue. A D gene is named only where the DNA matches it firmly. Clone size is shown for a subset of rows, as once, few, many or a class of expanded clone.

>many|TRBJ2-3|TRBD2|TRBV12-3/TRBV12-4|17
TGTGCCAGCAGTTTCGGAAGCGGGGCCCTCCGTGGGGATACGCAGTATTTT
CASSFGSGALRGDTQYF
>few|TRBJ1-3|-|TRBV12-3/TRBV12-4|16
TGTGCCAGCAGAGAAGGGGCCCATACCTCTGGAAACACCATATATTTT
CASREGAHTSGNTIYF
>few|TRBJ2-7|TRBD2|TRBV29-1|15
TGCAGCGTTGAGACACTAGCGGGTCGGAGGTACGAGCAGTACTTC
CSVETLAGRRYEQYF
>few|TRBJ2-3|-|TRBV4-2|12
TGTGCCAGCAACCAAGATAGGCTAGCGCGGTATTTT
CASNQDRLARYF
>-|TRBJ2-3|-|TRBV18|13
TGTGCCAGCTCACCACGCCCGGGAGATACGCAGTATTTT
CASSPRPGDTQYF
>few|TRBJ2-3|TRBD2|TRBV19|15
TGTGCCAGTAGTGTTACTAGCGGGAGCACAGATACGCAGTATTTT
CASSVTSGSTDTQYF
>many|TRBJ2-2|TRBD1|TRBV7-8|16
TGTGCCAGCAGCTTAGTTGGGACAGGGAACACCGGGGAGCTGTTTTTT
CASSLVGTGNTGELFF
>many|TRBJ2-1|-|TRBV12-3/TRBV12-4|13
TGTGCCAGCAGTTTAAACGCGGGCAATGAGCAGTTCTTC
CASSLNAGNEQFF
>-|TRBJ2-3|TRBD2|TRBV5-1|15
TGCGCCAGCAGCTTAATGGGGAGGGGCACAGATACGCAGTATTTT
CASSLMGRGTDTQYF
>-|TRBJ2-5|-|TRBV11-2|13
TGTGCCAGCAGCTTAGGTCGGGCAGAGACCCAGTACTTC
CASSLGRAETQYF
>-|TRBJ1-1|TRBD1|TRBV6-2/TRBV6-3|13
TGTGCCAGCAGCCCGGGACAGTACACTGAAGCTTTCTTT
CASSPGQYTEAFF
>many|TRBJ2-1|-|TRBV11-2|13
TGTGCCAGCAGCTTCCAGGGTATCAATGAGCAGTTCTTC
CASSFQGINEQFF
>-|TRBJ1-1|TRBD1|TRBV4-1|15
TGCGCCAGCAGCCCCGGCCGGACAGGTGCGACTGAAGCTTTCTTT
CASSPGRTGATEAFF
>many|TRBJ2-2|TRBD1|TRBV5-4|14
TGTGCCAGCAGCTTTACAGGGGGCTCCGGGGAGCTGTTTTTT
CASSFTGGSGELFF
>many|TRBJ1-5|-|TRBV18|14
TGTGCCAGCTCACCGAGGACGGGTTTGGAGCCCCAGCATTTT
CASSPRTGLEPQHF
>many|TRBJ2-1|-|TRBV27|19
TGTGCCAGCAGTTTATTTATTTCTCGGGCTAGGCCTAATTACAATGAGCAGTTCTTC
CASSLFISRARPNYNEQFF
>many|TRBJ2-7|-|TRBV2|10
TGTGCCAGCGGAGCCTACGAGCAGTACTTC
CASGAYEQYF
>many|TRBJ2-7|-|TRBV6-1|12
TGTGCCAGCACCAGGGTGAACTACGAGCAGTACTTC
CASTRVNYEQYF
>-|TRBJ2-5|-|TRBV20-1|14
TGCAGTGCTAGAGTAACTACCACCACAGAGACCCAGTACTTC
CSARVTTTTETQYF
>few|TRBJ2-1|-|TRBV20-1|11
TGCAGTGCTAGTCCCCCTTCCGAGCAGTTCTTC
CSASPPSEQFF
>many|TRBJ2-3|-|TRBV25-1|14
TGTGCCAGCTTCGGCTCCCTTCCCACAGATACGCAGTATTTT
CASFGSLPTDTQYF
>few|TRBJ2-3|TRBD2|TRBV5-1|17
TGCGCCAGCAGCTGGACCCCTATAGCGGGAGGAGCAGATACGCAGTATTTT
CASSWTPIAGGADTQYF
>many|TRBJ2-1|-|TRBV14|15
TGTGCCAGCAGCCAATTGTCTAGCCAACACAATGAGCAGTTCTTC
CASSQLSSQHNEQFF
>-|TRBJ2-7|-|TRBV28|15
TGTGCCAGCAGTTTTGTCCCACAACCCTCCTACGAGCAGTACTTC
CASSFVPQPSYEQYF
>-|TRBJ1-4|-|TRBV10-2|12
TGCGCCAGCAGTGAGTGGGGGACCCGACCGTTTTTT
CASSEWGTRPFF
>many|TRBJ1-3|-|TRBV12-3/TRBV12-4|22
TGTGCCAGCAGCCACGTCCCGAGGTTTGGCACACCCGGGGGTGGCTCTGGAAACACCATATATTTT
CASSHVPRFGTPGGGSGNTIYF
>many|TRBJ1-1|TRBD1|TRBV7-8|15
TGTGCCAGCAGCTCACGACAGGGGGGAAACACTGAAGCTTTCTTT
CASSSRQGGNTEAFF
>few|TRBJ1-1|-|TRBV11-1|14
TGTGCCAGCAGCTCTCAGGGTATTGTGACTGAAGCTTTCTTT
CASSSQGIVTEAFF
>-|TRBJ1-1|-|TRBV11-2|13
TGTGCCAGCAGCCGCGTTGGAGGCACTGAAGCTTTCTTT
CASSRVGGTEAFF
>many|TRBJ2-1|-|TRBV7-9|15
TGTGCCAGCAGCTTAGCGCGGGACGAGTACAATGAGCAGTTCTTC
CASSLARDEYNEQFF
>-|TRBJ2-1|-|TRBV20-1|10
TGCAGTGCCTCTGTCCCCGAGCAGTTCTTC
CSASVPEQFF
>many|TRBJ2-3|-|TRBV7-2|15
TGTGCCAGCAGCAGAGGGGTTTTGGGCACAGATACGCAGTATTTT
CASSRGVLGTDTQYF
>many|TRBJ2-5|-|TRBV12-3/TRBV12-4|13
TGTGCCAGCAGTTTTCGGGGTTTTGAGACCCAGTACTTC
CASSFRGFETQYF
>few|TRBJ2-5|TRBD1|TRBV5-1|15
TGCGCCAGCAGCTTAACCTTCGACAGGGCTGAGACCCAGTACTTC
CASSLTFDRAETQYF
>-|TRBJ1-2|TRBD1|TRBV20-1|15
TGCAGTGCTAGAGATAGGGGACAGGGTAACTATGGCTACACCTTC
CSARDRGQGNYGYTF
>many|TRBJ2-2|-|TRBV18|16
TGTGCCAGCTCCCCTACCATGGACAGAGGCACCGGGGAGCTGTTTTTT
CASSPTMDRGTGELFF
>many|TRBJ2-1|-|TRBV3-1|16
TGTGCCAGCAGCCAACGGCGCGCCCCCCAAGGAAATGAGCAGTTCTTC
CASSQRRAPQGNEQFF